What follows is one T cell receptor (beta chain) and its context. This specimen belongs to a study of cytomegalovirus exposure and HLA in healthy donors. Some clones are missing from TCRdb's copy, which holds only in-frame ones; the method was immunoSEQ multiplex PCR. This sample carries approximately 190,000 clones, 75% to 90% of them seen once, and the ten largest clones take more than 6.5%. V lost 6 bases and J lost 4, with 18 bases in between. Looked up from germline, CDR1 is MNHEY and CDR2 is SMNVEV (reference sequence). The CDR3 sequence is 15 residues long. What was sequenced was PBMCs. The source is a man aged 18 to 35 in good health and CMV-seropositive. The J gene is TRBJ1-1, the V gene TRBV27; no clear D. The CDR3, as DNA: TGTGCCAGCAGCTCGAGAGGGTCCGCGAGCACTGAAGCTTTCTTT. The encoded protein is CASSSRGSASTEAFF.